This T cell receptor (beta chain) is drawn from a study of blood T cell repertoires in COVID-19. Overall study: The United States, Italy and Spain provided the acute and convalescent COVID-19 samples. T cells, B-cell-depleted T cells, or PBMCs supplied cDNA or gDNA.

Trimming cost V 2 bases and J 3 bases, with 11 bases left between them. The CDR3 is made up of 14 amino acids. Germline CDR1 reads SEHNR; CDR2 reads FQNEAQ (reference sequence). Sequencing used immunoSEQ multiplex PCR; TCRdb keeps in-frame clones, though not all of them. The sample consists of under 200,000 clones, just under 85% of them appearing once. The sample comprised peripheral blood. The receptor was derived from a man aged 40-55 years who had recovered from COVID-19. The chain is built from TRBV7-9 and TRBJ2-7, with D possibly matching TRBD1 (6 bases). For the CDR3, the DNA is TGTGCCAGCAGCTTATCACAGGGATACTACGAGCAGTACTTC. It codes for CASSLSQGYYEQYF. Variable domain in full (rest from reference TRBV7-9 and TRBJ2-7): DTGVSQNPRHKITKRGQNVTFRCDPISEHNRLYWYRQTLGQGPEFLTYFQNEAQLEKSRLLSDRFSAERPKGSFSTLEIQRTEQGDSAMYLCASSLSQGYYEQYFGPGTRLTVT.